Each of the 18 T cell receptor beta chains below was sequenced from the same sample in a study of beta chain features in type 1 diabetes (dated by TCRdb to 2017 to 2018). For these receptors, no antigen is known. What the work shows at the level of the full study, not this receptor alone: In all four CD4+ subsets, TCRB CDR3 length was moderately but significantly shorter in type 1 diabetes patients.

Library preparation used the immunoSEQ multiplex PCR assay. The entire isolated RNA was reverse transcribed using the High Capacity cDNA Reverse Transcription Kit, and thus expressed TCRB transcripts were sequenced. Sourced from immuneACCESS, this table was stored by TCRdb with only in-frame sequences that have V and J called. A share of the clones is absent; for the studies checked, an unresolved V gene accounts for under half, and the remainder has no known explanation. A total of 250,000 to 300,000 clones appear in this sample, roughly an eighth of them only once. The ten most abundant clones make up around 0.016% of the sample. Sequencing input: naive CD4+ T cells from blood. Interpreted using the paper, the cell subset or site label stands for: true naive CD4+ T cells. The receptors here all came from a man aged 25 to 40 with type 1 diabetes.

The chain joins TRBV4-3 to TRBJ2-3, with 13 bases identical to TRBD2. Losses at the gene ends were 0 bases for V and 0 bases for J; bases not matched to a gene: 12. Germline assignment: CDR1 LGHNA and CDR2 YSLEER. This CDR3 contains 21 residues. This CDR3 reads CASSQDLGLAGVLMSTDTQYF. As DNA, the CDR3 is TGCGCCAGCAGCCAAGATCTCGGACTAGCGGGAGTCTTGATGAGCACAGATACGCAGTATTTT.

V usage is TRBV6-6 and J usage is TRBJ1-1; D gene unclear. V dropped 6 bases and J dropped 1 base, with 12 bases sitting between them. CDR3 length equals 14 residues. CDR1 and CDR2 (germline): MNHNY, SVGAGI (reference sequence). CDR3 amino acids: CASSPPRENTEAFF. CDR3 coding DNA: TGTGCCAGCAGCCCACCTCGCGAGAACACTGAAGCTTTCTTT.

The table lists this clone with a few counts. The DNA for the CDR3 is TGTGCCAGCTCACTTGAAGCTAATCAGCCCCAGCATTTT. Amino acids: CASSLEANQPQHF. This chain uses TRBV18 with TRBJ1-5; D unclear. The CDR3 is 13 amino acids. Germline CDR1 and CDR2: KGHSH and LQKENI. With 4 bases removed from V and 4 bases from J, the gap between germline ends came to 8 bases.

The rearrangement uses TRBV7-9 and TRBJ2-1, with 7 positions matching TRBD2. The CDR3 spans 15 residues. Germline V CDR1 and CDR2: SEHNR, FQNEAQ (reference sequence). V was clipped by 1 base and J by 4 bases; unmatched bases: 4. Here the CDR3 reads CASSLVGGLYNEQFF. The CDR3 bases are TGTGCCAGCAGCTTAGTCGGGGGACTATACAATGAGCAGTTCTTC.

This clone was observed a handful of times. V usage is TRBV2 and J usage is TRBJ2-1; 8 nucleotides match TRBD2. The CDR3 is 13 amino acids. In germline, CDR1 is SNHLY, CDR2 FYNNEI. V lost 5 bases to trimming and J lost 9 bases; unmatched junction nucleotides: 6. CDR3 nucleotides: TGTGCCAGCAGTATAGCGGGAACGGGTGAGCAGTTCTTC. It encodes CASSIAGTGEQFF.

This clone was counted only a few times. This chain uses TRBV6-6 with TRBJ2-3; no reliable D call. Trimming took 7 bases from V and 7 from J, leaving 15 bases between them. The germline V gene encodes CDR1 MNHNY and CDR2 SVGAGI (reference sequence). This CDR3 region has 13 residues. CDR3 residues: CASTASNLHTQYF. CDR3 sequence (DNA): TGTGCCAGCACAGCTAGTAACCTTCATACGCAGTATTTT.

This clone turned up a few times. V and J are TRBV9 and TRBJ1-2; D call uncertain. CDR3 length equals 17 residues. Looked up from germline, CDR1 is SGDLS and CDR2 is YYNGEE. The V and J ends lost 0 bases and 0 bases respectively, with 15 bases between them. The CDR3 coding sequence is TGTGCCAGCAGCGTAGAGGCGGGAGTTGTACCTAACTATGGCTACACCTTC. This encodes CASSVEAGVVPNYGYTF.

The chain links TRBV5-1 to TRBJ2-1; 12 nucleotides line up with TRBD2. Trimming cost V 4 bases and J 4 bases; bases outside gene matches: 6. Germline lookup yields CDR1 SGHRS and CDR2 YFSETQ. This CDR3 is built from 16 residues. The CDR3 region has the DNA TGCGCCAGCAGCGGAGGACTAGCGGGGATTTACAATGAGCAGTTCTTC. It encodes CASSGGLAGIYNEQFF. Combining the CDR3 with reference TRBV5-1 and TRBJ2-1 gives the whole variable domain KAGVTQTPRYLIKTRGQQVTLSCSPISGHRSVSWYQQTPGQGLQFLFEYFSETQRNKGNFPGRFSGRQFSNSRSEMNVSTLELGDSALYLCASSGGLAGIYNEQFFGPGTRLTVL.

This CDR3 reads CASSESFIAGETQYF. CDR3 DNA: TGTGCCAGCAGTGAATCCTTTATAGCCGGAGAGACCCAGTACTTC. The chain links TRBV25-1 to TRBJ2-5; no definite D call. V lost 1 base to trimming and J lost 4 bases, with 13 bases between them. Looked up from germline, CDR1 is MGHDK and CDR2 is SYGVNS. CDR3 length: 15 residues.

The chain links TRBV7-8 to TRBJ2-1; 9 positions match TRBD2. The CDR3 runs to 17 residues. Germline assignment: CDR1 SGHVS and CDR2 FQNEAQ. V shed 5 bases and J 0 bases; nucleotides not matched to a gene: 8. CDR3 DNA sequence: TGTGCCAGCAGCCCCGTGGGACTAGCAGACTCCTACAATGAGCAGTTCTTC. Translation: CASSPVGLADSYNEQFF.

This clone was seen a handful of times. The chain employs TRBV19 and TRBJ2-1; 7 bases line up with TRBD1. Germline V gene data show CDR1 as LNHDA and CDR2 as SQIVND (reference sequence). V was pared by 6 bases and J by 15 bases, with 14 bases of the junction left unmatched. The CDR3 totals 13 residues. CDR3 coding DNA: TGTGCCAGTAGCCCTTACGAAGGGGGCTTAGGGTTCTTC. Protein sequence: CASSPYEGGLGFF.

This clone came up a few times. This chain links TRBV14 with TRBJ1-4; TRBD1 matches 11 bases. After removal of 4 bases from V and 8 bases from J, the junction contained 3 bases not matched to a gene. This CDR3 comprises 14 residues. Germline-derived CDR1 and CDR2 are SGHDN and FVKESK. CDR3 region: CASSRGQGGEKLFF. CDR3 nucleotide sequence: TGTGCCAGCAGCCGGGGACAGGGGGGCGAAAAACTGTTTTTT.

For the CDR3, the DNA is TGTGCCAGCAGCGGTCTACAGGGGTTGGGGTCGAGAGCTTTCTTT. It specifies CASSGLQGLGSRAFF. The chain is built from TRBV5-6 and TRBJ1-1; 7 nucleotides agree with TRBD1. The CDR3 has 15 residues. Germline CDR1 SGHDT, CDR2 YYEEEE. J was trimmed by 10 bases and V by 4 bases; bases with no gene match: 16.

This clone has more than one count but fewer than ten. This chain links TRBV7-2 with TRBJ1-5; 8 nucleotides agree with TRBD1. Germline CDR1 reads SGHTA; CDR2 reads FQGNSA. There are 15 residues in the CDR3. The trim removed 5 bases at V and 5 bases at J, leaving 8 bases unmatched. CDR3 residues: CASSPRTGPYQPQHF. As DNA, the CDR3 is TGTGCCAGCAGCCCGAGGACAGGGCCTTATCAGCCCCAGCATTTT.

The chain uses TRBV7-9 and TRBJ1-1; a possible D gene is TRBD1 (5 bases). The germline V and J ends were trimmed by 5 bases and 0 bases, with 13 bases remaining between them. In germline, CDR1 is SEHNR, CDR2 FQNEAQ (reference sequence). This CDR3 spans 15 amino acids. The CDR3 is CASSPRQMLNTEAFF. The CDR3 DNA reads as TGTGCCAGCAGCCCCCGACAGATGTTGAACACTGAAGCTTTCTTT.

This clone was found a few times. This chain connects TRBV5-4 to TRBJ2-7; 15 bases line up with TRBD2. CDR3 size: 18 residues. J gave up 0 bases and V 0 bases, and 4 bases lay outside the gene matches. CDR1 and CDR2 from the germline V gene are SGHNT and YYREEE (reference sequence). CDR3 bases: TGTGCCAGCAGCTTGGGGGGACTAGCGGGGGGCAGCTCCTACGAGCAGTACTTC. Encoded protein: CASSLGGLAGGSSYEQYF.

The chain recombines TRBV2 with TRBJ1-5, with 8 bases that match TRBD1. J lost 7 bases, V lost 5 bases, and 4 bases had no gene match. Germline V gene lookup returns CDR1 SNHLY and CDR2 FYNNEI. The CDR3 consists of 13 residues. The CDR3 DNA reads as TGTGCCAGCAGTCCAGGGGGCGGGCAGCCCCAGCATTTT. The encoded protein is CASSPGGGQPQHF.

This sequence joins TRBV19 and TRBJ1-2; D is possibly TRBD1 (5 bases). V was pared by 5 bases and J by 3 bases, with 16 bases between. Germline CDR1 LNHDA, CDR2 SQIVND (reference sequence). The CDR3 has 15 amino acids. Written as DNA, the CDR3 is TGTGCCAGTAGTCCCCGAGCGGGGCCCGACTATGGCTACACCTTC. Encoded protein: CASSPRAGPDYGYTF. Filled out from reference TRBV19 and TRBJ1-2, the complete variable domain reads DGGITQSPKYLFRKEGQNVTLSCEQNLNHDAMYWYRQDPGQGLRLIYYSQIVNDFQKGDIAEGYSVSREKKESFPLTVTSAQKNPTAFYLCASSPRAGPDYGYTFGSGTRLTVV.